This T cell receptor (beta chain) was identified during a study of spatial heterogeneity in lung cancer. Study conclusions and caveats: Counts of expanded alpha and beta TCRs within tumors tracked the tumor nonsynonymous mutation count.

The sample's time point: sample taken at primary tumor resection. The donors comprised about 70 untreated early-stage non-small cell lung cancer patients. Sequencing of whole RNA from tumor, nontumor lung or frozen PBMC involved no sorting. Germline V gives CDR1 ENHRY, CDR2 SYGVKD. The CDR3 consists of 15 residues. V gave up 5 bases and J gave up 5 bases; unmatched junction bases: 7. MiXCR, run by TCRdb on the 5' RACE reads, gives a single entry per CDR3 protein. The table includes more than 2,500 distinct CDR3 sequences, 2.5% to 4% detected once. Sample share makes this clonotype medium-sized. Its matching antigen is unknown.

This TCR was sampled from a male donor with early-stage non-small cell lung cancer. The chain links TRBV10-3 to TRBJ2-5, with TRBD1 identical over 11 bases. The sample in question was lung tumor tissue, obtained at surgery. DNA of the CDR3: TGTGCCATCAGTTCCGGACAGGGGGCCAGGGAGACCCAGTACTTC. It encodes CAISSGQGARETQYF.